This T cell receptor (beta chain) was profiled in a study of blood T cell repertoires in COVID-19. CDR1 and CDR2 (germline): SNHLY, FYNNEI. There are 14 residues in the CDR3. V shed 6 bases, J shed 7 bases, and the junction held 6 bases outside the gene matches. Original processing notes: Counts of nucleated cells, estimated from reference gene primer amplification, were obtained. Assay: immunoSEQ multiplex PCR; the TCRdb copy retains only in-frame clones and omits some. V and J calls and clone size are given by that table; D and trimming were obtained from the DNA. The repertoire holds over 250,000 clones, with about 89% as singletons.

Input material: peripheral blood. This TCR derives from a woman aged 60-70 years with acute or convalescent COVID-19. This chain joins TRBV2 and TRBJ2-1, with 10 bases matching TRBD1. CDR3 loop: CASSLDRGQNEQFF. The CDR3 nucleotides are TGTGCCAGCAGCCTCGACAGGGGGCAGAATGAGCAGTTCTTC.